What follows describes a single T cell receptor beta chain. Its target is unknown. Trimming took off 6 bases at V and 1 base at J, with 22 bases between the two ends. CDR3 length: 17 residues. Germline values: CDR1 KGHSH, CDR2 LQKENI. The assay was immunoSEQ multiplex PCR, and TCRdb's table has in-frame clones only and misses some. The sample has fewer than 1.6 million clones, approximately 98.5% seen once. This sample was taken from a study of shared clonotypes between healthy human individuals. Findings of the study overall: Sampling used blood alone; tissue repertoires probably differ.

Material for sequencing was naive CD4+ T cells sorted from blood. Indicated subset: CD45RA+ positively selected. This chain links TRBV18 with TRBJ2-7; TRBD1 might be the D (6 bases). The source of this sequence is a young man in good health. This chain's CDR3 is CASSSTSKGTSSYEQYF. CDR3 DNA: TGTGCCAGCTCCTCCACTTCTAAAGGGACATCATCCTACGAGCAGTACTTC.